This TCR beta chain appears in the sequencing data of a study of T cells in Graves' hyperthyroidism and ophthalmopathy. CDR3 length equals 15 residues. CDR1 is MGHRA and CDR2 is YSYEKL in the germline V gene. J lost 5 bases, V lost 0 bases, and 0 bases had no gene match. Ophthalmopathy cases met thresholds of Clinical Activity Score at least 3, NOSPECS grade at least 4 and duration under 3 months. Extraction of PBMCs used roughly 9.6 ml of fresh peripheral blood. Amplified TCR beta CDR3 regions came from RNA transcripts. Initially, a first-round RT-PCR of the TCR CDR3 employed the HTBI primer set. TCRdb used MiXCR to reprocess the multiplex PCR reads, holding one entry per CDR3 protein. This table has 400,000 or so distinct CDR3 sequences, roughly 15% appearing once.

The clonotype was recovered from an older woman with Graves' ophthalmopathy. The chain joins TRBV4-1 to TRBJ1-6; TRBD1 aligns across 8 bases. The sample comprised blood. For the CDR3, the DNA is TGCGCCAGCAGCCAAGAGGACAGGGATAATTCACCCCTCCACTTT. Its translation is CASSQEDRDNSPLHF.